The text below deals with one T cell receptor beta chain. No antigen is known for it. This table comes from immunoSEQ multiplex PCR, and its TCRdb copy is limited to in-frame clones, with some not included. The table records over 150,000 clones, 88% of them present only once. These data are taken from a study of T cell responses to AZD1222 COVID-19 vaccine. Study results and caveats: Females outnumbered males among donors, who were mostly white British; clonal diversity was possibly underestimated. All repertoire sampling was performed exclusively after the peak T cell response.

The sequence derives from an adult in good health. Sequences were derived from peripheral blood, sampled on day 0 of AZD1222 vaccination.

CDR3 sequence reads: CASSQDKGLAGVEQFF. CDR3 nucleotide sequence: TGCGCCAGCAGCCAAGATAAGGGGTTAGCTGGCGTTGAGCAGTTCTTC. This chain uses TRBV4-1 with TRBJ2-1; a weak D match, TRBD1 (5 bases). CDR3 length: 16 amino acids. V gave up 0 bases and J gave up 9 bases, with 18 bases separating them. CDR1 MGHRA and CDR2 YSYEKL come from the germline V gene.